This TCR beta chain was observed in a study of blood T cell repertoires in COVID-19 (TCRdb year 2020). Study-level background: The collaborator samples originated in the United States, Italy and Spain and spanned the acute and convalescent phases of COVID-19. The sample metadata nearly always contained a de-identified subject ID, COVID-19 status, age in years and sex. The repertoires were released in a freely available public database meant as a resource for research on the immune response to SARS-CoV-2. Where available, HLA class I and class II types were obtained from metadata supplied by the sample provider rather than from assay-based typing. The samples were drawn from the first 160 participants of the ongoing ImmuneRACE study and from more than 1,000 subjects provided by 6 global collaborators. The prospective study material was composed of cDNA or gDNA derived from T cells, B-cell-depleted T cells, or PBMCs. The dataset comprised deeply sampled blood TCRbeta repertoires from subjects exposed to, actively infected with, or recovered from COVID-19. General conclusions and limits of the study: The amount of clinical and demographic metadata varied by source and participant and was provided uncurated.

In the case of this clone: Its antigen remains unidentified. The input lacks base qualities; no much larger clone sits a single base away.

The immunoSEQ Assay, a bias-controlled multiplex PCR, was used to amplify TCRbeta CDR3 regions from genomic DNA. The authors' analysis ran thus. Within the assay, amplification of reference gene primers was used to estimate how many nucleated cells each sample contained. To quantify the absolute abundance of each unique TCRbeta CDR3 rearrangement, sequence reads were collapsed and filtered. For each sample, productive Simpson clonality was calculated as the square root of Simpson's diversity index across productive rearrangements. In its TCRdb copy, this immuneACCESS table keeps in-frame sequences only and misses some clones. Where compared with another copy, unresolved V genes explain less than half of these, and the others have no known cause. V and J calls and clone size follow that table, whereas D and trimming were derived from the DNA. This sample has 200,000 to 300,000 clones in its table, and roughly 81% of those were observed once. The ten largest make up under 4.5% of the sample.

Whole blood was collected in K2EDTA tubes by collaborating institutions according to the institutions' own protocols. For TCRbeta analysis, collaborator samples were shipped as frozen whole blood, as isolated PBMCs, or as DNA extracted from either sample type. As encoded in the germline V gene, CDR1 is SGHAT while CDR2 is FQNNGV. The CDR3 contains 13 residues, cysteine and phenylalanine counted. Only the CDR3 portion is preserved as DNA: 39 bases, with reading frame beginning at the first base. Trimming at the junction amounts to 5 bases on V and 2 bases on J, and the germline ends lie 9 bases apart.

The sequence is built from TRBV11-2 and TRBJ1-1; the D segment could be TRBD1, given 5 matching bases. Sequencing was performed on peripheral blood. This TCR derives from a man over 45 with acute or convalescent COVID-19. The nucleotide sequence is given as TGTGCCAGCAGCCTGACAGCTAACACTGAAGCTTTCTTT. Protein translation: CASSLTANTEAFF.